This entry describes one T cell receptor beta chain. Authors' analysis steps: Reference gene primer amplification gave estimated nucleated cell counts. The table came from immunoSEQ multiplex PCR; TCRdb's copy has only in-frame clones and leaves some out. From that table come the V and J calls and clone size; the DNA was used to work out D and trimming. The table lists about 170,000 clones, 84% of them singletons. Enrolled during active infection, Seattle patients were then followed longitudinally. These data come from a study of blood T cell repertoires in COVID-19. Across the whole study: Material from acute and convalescent COVID-19 was sourced from the United States, Italy and Spain.

The sequencing input was peripheral blood. The origin of this receptor is a woman in her sixties or seventies with COVID-19, enrolled during active disease.

The CDR3 bases are TGTGCCAGCAGGGGACAGCGGACTAGCGGGGGGACTAGCACAGATACGCAGTATTTT. Translating gives CASRGQRTSGGTSTDTQYF. The genes are TRBV2 and TRBJ2-3; 14 bases line up with TRBD2. V lost 6 bases, J lost 0 bases, and 11 bases stayed unmatched. The CDR3 sequence is 19 residues long. Germline loops: CDR1 SNHLY, CDR2 FYNNEI.